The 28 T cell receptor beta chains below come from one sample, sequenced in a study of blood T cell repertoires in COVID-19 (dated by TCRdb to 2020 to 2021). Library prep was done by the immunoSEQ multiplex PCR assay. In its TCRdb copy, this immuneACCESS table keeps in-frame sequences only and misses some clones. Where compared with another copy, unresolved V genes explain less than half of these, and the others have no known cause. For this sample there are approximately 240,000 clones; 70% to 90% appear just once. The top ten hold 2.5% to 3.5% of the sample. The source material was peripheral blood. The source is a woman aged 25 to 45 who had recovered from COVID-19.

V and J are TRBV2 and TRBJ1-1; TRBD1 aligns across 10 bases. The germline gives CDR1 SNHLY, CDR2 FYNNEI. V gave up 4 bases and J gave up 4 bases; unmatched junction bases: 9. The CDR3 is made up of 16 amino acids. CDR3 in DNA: TGTGCCAGCAGTGGACCGGGACAGGGGTACCTCACTGAAGCTTTCTTT. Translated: CASSGPGQGYLTEAFF.

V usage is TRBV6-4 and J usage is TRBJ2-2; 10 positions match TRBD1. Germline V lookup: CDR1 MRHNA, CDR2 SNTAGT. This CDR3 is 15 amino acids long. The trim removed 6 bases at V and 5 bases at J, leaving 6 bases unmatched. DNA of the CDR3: TGTGCCAGCAGCAAAGGGACAGGGGAAACCGGGGAGCTGTTTTTT. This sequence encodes CASSKGTGETGELFF.

CDR3 region: CAGGQGNNTDTQYF. CDR3 nucleotides: TGTGCCGGAGGACAGGGGAACAACACAGATACGCAGTATTTT. The J gene is TRBJ2-3, the V gene TRBV27, with 9 positions matching TRBD1. CDR3 size: 14 residues. The germline V gene has CDR1 MNHEY and CDR2 SMNVEV (reference sequence). V shed 11 bases and J 2 bases; nucleotides not matched to a gene: 8.

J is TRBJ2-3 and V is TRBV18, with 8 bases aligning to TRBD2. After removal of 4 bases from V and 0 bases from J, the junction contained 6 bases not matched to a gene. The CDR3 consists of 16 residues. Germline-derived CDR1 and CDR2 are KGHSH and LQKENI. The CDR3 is CASSRPSGGSTDTQYF. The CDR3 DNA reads TGTGCCAGCTCACGTCCAAGCGGGGGTAGCACAGATACGCAGTATTTT.

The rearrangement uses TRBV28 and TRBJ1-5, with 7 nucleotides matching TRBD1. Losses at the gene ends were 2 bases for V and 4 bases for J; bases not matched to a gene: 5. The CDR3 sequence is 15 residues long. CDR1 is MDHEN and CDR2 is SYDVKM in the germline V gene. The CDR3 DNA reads TGTGCCAGCAGTTTAGGGGGACAGATAAATCAGCCCCAGCATTTT. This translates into CASSLGGQINQPQHF.

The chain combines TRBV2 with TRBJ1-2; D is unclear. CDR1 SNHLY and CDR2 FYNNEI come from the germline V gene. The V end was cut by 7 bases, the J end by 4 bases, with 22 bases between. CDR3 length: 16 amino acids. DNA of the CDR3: TGTGCCAGCACCCCACCGACACCTCTTGGTGGCTATGGCTACACCTTC. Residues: CASTPPTPLGGYGYTF.

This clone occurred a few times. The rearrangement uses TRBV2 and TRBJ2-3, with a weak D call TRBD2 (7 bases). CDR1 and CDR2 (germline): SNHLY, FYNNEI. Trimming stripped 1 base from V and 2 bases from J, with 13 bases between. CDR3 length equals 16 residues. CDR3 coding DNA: TGTGCCAGCAGTGAAGGGGCGGGGGCCTTCACAGATACGCAGTATTTT. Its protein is CASSEGAGAFTDTQYF.

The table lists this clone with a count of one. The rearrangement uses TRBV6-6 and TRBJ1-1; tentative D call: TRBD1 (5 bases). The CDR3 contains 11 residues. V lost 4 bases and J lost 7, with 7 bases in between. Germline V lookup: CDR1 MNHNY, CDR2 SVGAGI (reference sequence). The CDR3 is CASSSDSEAFF. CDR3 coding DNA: TGTGCCAGCAGTTCCGACAGTGAAGCTTTCTTT.

Written as DNA, the CDR3 is TGTGCCAGCAGCGTAGATTCCGCGTCTGGGGCCAACGTCCTGACTTTC. Translated: CASSVDSASGANVLTF. The rearrangement uses TRBV9 and TRBJ2-6; no clear D gene. CDR3 length equals 16 residues. Germline-derived CDR1 and CDR2 are SGDLS and YYNGEE. V was trimmed by 0 bases and J by 1 base, leaving 8 bases between them.

The CDR3 is CASSTGQRDTGELFF. In nucleotides, the CDR3 is TGTGCCAGCAGTACAGGGCAAAGGGACACCGGGGAGCTGTTTTTT. The chain carries TRBV6-5 and TRBJ2-2, with TRBD1 as a possible D gene (6 bases). Germline V CDR1 and CDR2: MNHEY, SVGAGI. This CDR3 has 15 amino acids. Trimming removed 5 bases from V and 3 bases from J, with 13 bases in between.

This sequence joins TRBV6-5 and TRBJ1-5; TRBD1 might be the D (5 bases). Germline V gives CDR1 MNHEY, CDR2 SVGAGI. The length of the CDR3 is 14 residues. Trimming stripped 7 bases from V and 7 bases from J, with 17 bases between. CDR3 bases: TGTGCCAGCACTGGGCCAGGGAGGAGCCAGCCCCAGCATTTT. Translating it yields CASTGPGRSQPQHF.

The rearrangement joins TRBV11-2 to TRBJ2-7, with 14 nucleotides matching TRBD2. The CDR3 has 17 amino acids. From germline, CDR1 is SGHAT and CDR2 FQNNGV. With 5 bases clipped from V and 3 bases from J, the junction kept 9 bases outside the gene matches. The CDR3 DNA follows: TGTGCCAGCAGCCCCCTGGAGGGACTAGCGGGGGTCTACGAGCAGTACTTC. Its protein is CASSPLEGLAGVYEQYF.

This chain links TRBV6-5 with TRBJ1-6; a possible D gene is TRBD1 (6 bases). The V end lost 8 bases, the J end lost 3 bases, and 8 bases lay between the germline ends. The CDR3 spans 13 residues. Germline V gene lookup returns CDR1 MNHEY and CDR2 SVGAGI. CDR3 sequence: CASSGDYNSPLHF. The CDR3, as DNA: TGTGCCAGCTCAGGGGACTATAATTCACCCCTCCACTTT.

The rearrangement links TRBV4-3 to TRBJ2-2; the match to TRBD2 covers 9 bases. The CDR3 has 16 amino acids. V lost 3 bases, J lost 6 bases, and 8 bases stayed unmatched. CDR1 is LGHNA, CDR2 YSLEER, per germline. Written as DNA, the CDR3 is TGCGCCAGCAGCCAGAGCCTAGCGGGGTTTCCCGGGGAGCTGTTTTTT. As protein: CASSQSLAGFPGELFF.

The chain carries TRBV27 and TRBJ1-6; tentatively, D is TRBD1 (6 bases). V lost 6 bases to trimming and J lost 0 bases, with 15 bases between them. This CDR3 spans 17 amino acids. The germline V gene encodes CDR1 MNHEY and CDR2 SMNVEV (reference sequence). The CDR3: CASSLVGQSSYNSPLHF. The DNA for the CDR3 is TGTGCCAGCAGCCTAGTAGGACAGAGCTCCTATAATTCACCCCTCCACTTT.

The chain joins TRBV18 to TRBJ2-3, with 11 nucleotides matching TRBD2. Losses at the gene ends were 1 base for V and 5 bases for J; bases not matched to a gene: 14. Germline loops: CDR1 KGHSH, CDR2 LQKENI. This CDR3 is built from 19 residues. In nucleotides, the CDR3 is TGTGCCAGCTCACCACTCGAAATAGCGGGGGGGCCGACACAAGATACGCAGTATTTT. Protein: CASSPLEIAGGPTQDTQYF.

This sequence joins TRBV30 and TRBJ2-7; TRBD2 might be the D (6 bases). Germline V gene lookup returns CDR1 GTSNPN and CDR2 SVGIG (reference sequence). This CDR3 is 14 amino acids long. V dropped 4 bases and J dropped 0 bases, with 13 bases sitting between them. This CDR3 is CAWTEGGISYEQYF. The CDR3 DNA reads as TGTGCCTGGACCGAAGGAGGGATCTCCTACGAGCAGTACTTC.

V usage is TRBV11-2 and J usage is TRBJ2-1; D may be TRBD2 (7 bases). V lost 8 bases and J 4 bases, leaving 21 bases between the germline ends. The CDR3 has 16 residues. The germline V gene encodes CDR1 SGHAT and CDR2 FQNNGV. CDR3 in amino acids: CASRPVGGPSYNEQFF. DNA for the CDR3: TGTGCCAGCCGCCCAGTCGGGGGGCCCTCATACAATGAGCAGTTCTTC.

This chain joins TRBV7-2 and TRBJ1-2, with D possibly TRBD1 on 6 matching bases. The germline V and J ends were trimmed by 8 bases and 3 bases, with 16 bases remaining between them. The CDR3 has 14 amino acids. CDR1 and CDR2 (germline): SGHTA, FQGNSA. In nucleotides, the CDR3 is TGTGCCAGCTTGCCCCGGGACAAGTACTATGGCTACACCTTC. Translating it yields CASLPRDKYYGYTF. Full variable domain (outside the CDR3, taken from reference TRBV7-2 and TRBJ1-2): GAGVSQSPSNKVTEKGKDVELRCDPISGHTALYWYRQSLGQGLEFLIYFQGNSAPDKSGLPSDRFSAERTGGSVSTLTIQRTQQEDSAVYLCASLPRDKYYGYTFGSGTRLTVV.

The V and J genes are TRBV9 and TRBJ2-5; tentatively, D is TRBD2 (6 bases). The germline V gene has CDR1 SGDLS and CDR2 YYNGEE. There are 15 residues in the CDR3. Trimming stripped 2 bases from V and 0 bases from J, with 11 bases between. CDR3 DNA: TGTGCCAGCAGCGTTACCGGGACTTACCAAGAGACCCAGTACTTC. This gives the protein CASSVTGTYQETQYF.

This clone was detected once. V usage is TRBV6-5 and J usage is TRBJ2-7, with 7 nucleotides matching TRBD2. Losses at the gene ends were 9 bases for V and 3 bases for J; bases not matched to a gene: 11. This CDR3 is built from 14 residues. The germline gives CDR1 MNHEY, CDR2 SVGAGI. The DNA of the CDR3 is TGTGCCAGTTCGCCGGCTAGCGGAAACTACGAGCAGTACTTC. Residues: CASSPASGNYEQYF.

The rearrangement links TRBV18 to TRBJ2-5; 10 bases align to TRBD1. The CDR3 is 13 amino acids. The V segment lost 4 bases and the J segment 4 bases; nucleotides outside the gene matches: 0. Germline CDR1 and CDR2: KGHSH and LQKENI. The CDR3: CASSRTGGETQYF. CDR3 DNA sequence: TGTGCCAGCTCACGGACAGGGGGAGAGACCCAGTACTTC.

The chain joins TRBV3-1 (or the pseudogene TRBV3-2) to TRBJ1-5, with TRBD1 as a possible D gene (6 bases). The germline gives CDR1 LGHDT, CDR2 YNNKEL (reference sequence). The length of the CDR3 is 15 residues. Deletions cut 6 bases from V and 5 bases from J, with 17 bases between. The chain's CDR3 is CASSDTGGAYQPQHF. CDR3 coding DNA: TGTGCCAGCAGTGACACGGGGGGGGCTTATCAGCCCCAGCATTTT.

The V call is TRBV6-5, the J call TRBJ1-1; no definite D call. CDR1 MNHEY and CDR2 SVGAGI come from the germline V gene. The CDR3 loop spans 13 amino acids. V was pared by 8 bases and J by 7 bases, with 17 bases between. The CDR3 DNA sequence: TGTGCCAGCCGGGCTGCCGGGGTTGATGAAGCTTTCTTT. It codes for CASRAAGVDEAFF.

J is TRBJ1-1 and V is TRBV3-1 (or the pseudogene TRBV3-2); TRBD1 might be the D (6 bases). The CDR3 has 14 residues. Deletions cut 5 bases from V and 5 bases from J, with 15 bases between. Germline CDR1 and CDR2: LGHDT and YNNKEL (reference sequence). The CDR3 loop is CASSYLRTVTEAFF. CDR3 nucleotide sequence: TGTGCCAGCAGCTATCTGAGGACAGTAACTGAAGCTTTCTTT.

The CDR3 DNA sequence: TGTGCCAGCAGTGAACTGCGTACAGCTGGAAACACCATATATTTT. This codes for CASSELRTAGNTIYF. This sequence joins TRBV2 and TRBJ1-3; D remains unclear. The V end lost 2 bases, the J end lost 2 bases, and 10 bases lay between the germline ends. CDR1 is SNHLY and CDR2 is FYNNEI in the germline V gene. The CDR3 consists of 15 residues.

CDR3 nucleotides: TGTGCCAGCTCACTTAATCCGGGACAGGGTTCCGGAAAACTGTTTTTT. This encodes CASSLNPGQGSGKLFF. The chain joins TRBV18 to TRBJ1-4, with TRBD1 identical over 9 bases. The germline CDR1 and CDR2 sequences are KGHSH and LQKENI. The CDR3 totals 16 residues. The trim removed 4 bases at V and 10 bases at J, leaving 13 bases unmatched.

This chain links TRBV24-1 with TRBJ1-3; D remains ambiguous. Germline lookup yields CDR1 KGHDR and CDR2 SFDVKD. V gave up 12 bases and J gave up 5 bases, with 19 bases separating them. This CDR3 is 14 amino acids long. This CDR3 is CAAKTSRGRNTIYF. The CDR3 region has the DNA TGTGCCGCCAAGACAAGCCGAGGGCGAAACACCATATATTTT.